The rows below give T cell receptor beta chains drawn from one sample of a study of T cell repertoires in cytomegalovirus infection. Which antigens these TCRs recognize remains unknown. MiXCR, run by TCRdb on the reads, gives a single entry per CDR3 protein. This table has a few hundred thousand distinct CDR3 sequences, approximately 22% appearing once. This sample comprised cultured PBMCs, obtained from culture after CMV antigen stimulation. The receptors come from a human donor in good health (CMV status not recorded). Some clones in this sample may be carry-over from other donors' samples. Both conserved end residues are part of each CDR3. The order of the fields is J gene, V gene, clone size, D gene, CDR3 DNA, CDR3 protein. D genes are given only for firm matches. Where a row states a size, it is once, few, many or the class of an expanded clone; other rows omit it.

J: TRBJ2-1
V: TRBV20-1
size: many
D: TRBD2
DNA: TGCAGTGCTAGAGATCAAAGCGGGAGGGCTGGTGAGCAGTTCTTC
CDR3: CSARDQSGRAGEQFF

J: TRBJ2-4
V: TRBV15
size: many
D: .
DNA: TGTGCCATTGAGGGAGAGGACATTCAGTACTTC
CDR3: CAIEGEDIQYF

J: TRBJ2-1
V: TRBV10-1
size: .
D: TRBD2
DNA: TGCGCCAGCAGTGAGGGACTAGCAAAGGACAATGAGCAGTTCTTC
CDR3: CASSEGLAKDNEQFF

J: TRBJ1-2
V: TRBV7-9
size: once
D: .
DNA: TGTGCCAGCAGCCCGGACGGAGCGCCTTACTATGGCTACACCTTC
CDR3: CASSPDGAPYYGYTF

J: TRBJ1-1
V: TRBV19
size: few
D: .
DNA: TGTGCCAGTAGTATAGGACCGGGGAACACTGAAGCTTTCTTT
CDR3: CASSIGPGNTEAFF

J: TRBJ1-4
V: TRBV12-3/TRBV12-4
size: few
D: .
DNA: TGTGCCAGCAGTTTAAGGCCGCTTAATGAAAAACTGTTTTTT
CDR3: CASSLRPLNEKLFF

J: TRBJ1-2
V: TRBV9
size: .
D: .
DNA: TGTGCCAGCAGCGTTTCGGGTACTAACTATGGCTACACCTTC
CDR3: CASSVSGTNYGYTF

J: TRBJ1-2
V: TRBV7-6
size: .
D: .
DNA: TGTGCCAGCAGCACAGAGGGCTATGGCTACACCTTC
CDR3: CASSTEGYGYTF

J: TRBJ1-2
V: TRBV29-1
size: .
D: TRBD1
DNA: TGCAGCGTTCCCGGGACAGATTACTATGGCTACACCTTC
CDR3: CSVPGTDYYGYTF

J: TRBJ1-3
V: TRBV20-1
size: few
D: .
DNA: TGCAGTGCTATTATGACGGGCTCTGGAAACACCATATATTTT
CDR3: CSAIMTGSGNTIYF

J: TRBJ2-7
V: TRBV7-9
size: few
D: TRBD2
DNA: TGTGCCAGCAGCTTACTAGCGGGAACCCCCGGCGAGCAGTACTTC
CDR3: CASSLLAGTPGEQYF